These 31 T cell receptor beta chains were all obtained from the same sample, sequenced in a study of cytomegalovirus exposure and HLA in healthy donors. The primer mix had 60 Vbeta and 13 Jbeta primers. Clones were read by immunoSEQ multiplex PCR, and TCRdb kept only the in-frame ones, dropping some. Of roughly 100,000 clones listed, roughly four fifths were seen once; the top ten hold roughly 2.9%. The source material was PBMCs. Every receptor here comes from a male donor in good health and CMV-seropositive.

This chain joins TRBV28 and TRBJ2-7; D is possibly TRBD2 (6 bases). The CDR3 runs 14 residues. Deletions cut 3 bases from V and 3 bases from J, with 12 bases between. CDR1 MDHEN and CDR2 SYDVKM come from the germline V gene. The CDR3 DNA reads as TGTGCCAGCAGTTTCGGCGGGAACTACTACGAGCAGTACTTC. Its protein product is CASSFGGNYYEQYF.

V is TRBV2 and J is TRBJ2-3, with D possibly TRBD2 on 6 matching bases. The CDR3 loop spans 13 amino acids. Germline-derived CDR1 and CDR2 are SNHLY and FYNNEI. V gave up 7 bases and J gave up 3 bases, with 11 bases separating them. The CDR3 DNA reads TGTGCCAGCATGAGGGAGGTAACAGATACGCAGTATTTT. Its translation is CASMREVTDTQYF.

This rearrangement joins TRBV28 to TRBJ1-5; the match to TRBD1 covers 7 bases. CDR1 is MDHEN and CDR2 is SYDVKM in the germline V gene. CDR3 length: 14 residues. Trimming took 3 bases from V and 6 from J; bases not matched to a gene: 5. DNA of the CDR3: TGTGCCAGCAGTTTTCCACAGGGGATTCAGCCCCAGCATTTT. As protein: CASSFPQGIQPQHF.

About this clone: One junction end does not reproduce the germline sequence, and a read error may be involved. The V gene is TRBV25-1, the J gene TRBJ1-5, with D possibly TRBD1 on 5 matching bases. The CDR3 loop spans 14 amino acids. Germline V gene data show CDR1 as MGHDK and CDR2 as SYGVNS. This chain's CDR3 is CASSEQGGNQPQNF. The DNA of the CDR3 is TGTGCCAGCAGTGAGCAGGGCGGCAATCAGCCCCAGAATTTT.

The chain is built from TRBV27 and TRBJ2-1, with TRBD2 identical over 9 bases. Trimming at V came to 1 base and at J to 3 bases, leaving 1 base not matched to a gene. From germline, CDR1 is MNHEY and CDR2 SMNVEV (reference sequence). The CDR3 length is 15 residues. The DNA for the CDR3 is TGTGCCAGCAGTTTATTACTAGCGGGCTACAATGAGCAGTTCTTC. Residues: CASSLLLAGYNEQFF.

The CDR3 is CASSYAPGQPDTQYF. CDR3 sequence (DNA): TGTGCCAGCAGTTACGCACCAGGACAGCCAGATACGCAGTATTTT. V usage is TRBV6-5 and J usage is TRBJ2-3, with a tentative D call TRBD1 (6 bases). CDR1 MNHEY and CDR2 SVGAGI come from the germline V gene. V lost 2 bases to trimming and J lost 4 bases, with 13 bases between them. This CDR3 has 15 residues.

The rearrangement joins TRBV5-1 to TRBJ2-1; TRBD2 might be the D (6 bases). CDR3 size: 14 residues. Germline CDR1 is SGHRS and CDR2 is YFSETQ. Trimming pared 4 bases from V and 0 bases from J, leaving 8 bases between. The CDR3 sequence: CASSRGSSYNEQFF. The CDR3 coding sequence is TGCGCCAGCAGCCGGGGGAGCTCCTACAATGAGCAGTTCTTC.

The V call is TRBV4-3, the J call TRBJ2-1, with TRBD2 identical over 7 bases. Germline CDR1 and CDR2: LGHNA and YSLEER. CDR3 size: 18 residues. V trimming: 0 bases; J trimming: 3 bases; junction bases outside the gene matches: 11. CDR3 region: CASSQEIVGGGVYNEQFF. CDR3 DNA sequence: TGCGCCAGCAGCCAAGAAATTGTGGGGGGGGGAGTCTACAATGAGCAGTTCTTC.

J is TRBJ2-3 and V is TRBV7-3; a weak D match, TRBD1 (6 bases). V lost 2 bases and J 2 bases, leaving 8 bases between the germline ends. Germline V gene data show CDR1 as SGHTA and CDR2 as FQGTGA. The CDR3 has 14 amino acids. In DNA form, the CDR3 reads TGTGCCAGCAGCTTAGACAGGTCCACAGATACGCAGTATTTT. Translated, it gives CASSLDRSTDTQYF. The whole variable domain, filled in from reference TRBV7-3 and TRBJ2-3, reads GAGVSQTPSNKVTEKGKYVELRCDPISGHTALYWYRQSLGQGPEFLIYFQGTGAADDSGLPNDRFFAVRPEGSVSTLKIQRTERGDSAVYLCASSLDRSTDTQYFGPGTRLTVL.

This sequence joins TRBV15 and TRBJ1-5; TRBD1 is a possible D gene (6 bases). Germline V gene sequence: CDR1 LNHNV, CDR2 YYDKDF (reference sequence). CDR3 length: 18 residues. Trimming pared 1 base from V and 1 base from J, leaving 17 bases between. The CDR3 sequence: CATSRVEVSQGSNQPQHF. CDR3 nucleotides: TGTGCCACCAGCAGAGTAGAGGTGTCACAGGGAAGCAATCAGCCCCAGCATTTT.

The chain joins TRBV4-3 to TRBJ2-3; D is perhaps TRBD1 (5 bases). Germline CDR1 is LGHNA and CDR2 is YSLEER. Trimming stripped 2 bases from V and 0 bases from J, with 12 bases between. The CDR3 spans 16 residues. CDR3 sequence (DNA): TGCGCCAGCAGCCAACTGACAGCGACTAGCACAGATACGCAGTATTTT. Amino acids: CASSQLTATSTDTQYF.

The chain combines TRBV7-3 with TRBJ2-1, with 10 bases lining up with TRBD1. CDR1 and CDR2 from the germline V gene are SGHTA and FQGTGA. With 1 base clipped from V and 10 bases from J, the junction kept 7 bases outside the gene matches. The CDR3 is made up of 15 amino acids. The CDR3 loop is CASSLRRTGGEEQFF. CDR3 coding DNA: TGTGCCAGCAGCTTAAGACGGACAGGGGGAGAGGAGCAGTTCTTC.

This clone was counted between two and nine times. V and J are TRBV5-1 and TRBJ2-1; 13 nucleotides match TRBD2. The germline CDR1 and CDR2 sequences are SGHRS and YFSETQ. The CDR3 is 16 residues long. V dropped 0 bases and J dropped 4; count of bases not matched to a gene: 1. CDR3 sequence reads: CASSLETSGRYNEQFF. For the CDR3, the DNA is TGCGCCAGCAGCTTGGAGACTAGCGGGAGGTACAATGAGCAGTTCTTC.

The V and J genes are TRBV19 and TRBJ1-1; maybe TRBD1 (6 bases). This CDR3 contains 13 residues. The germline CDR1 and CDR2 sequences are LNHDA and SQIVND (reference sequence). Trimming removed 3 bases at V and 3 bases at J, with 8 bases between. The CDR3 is CASSIQGYTEAFF. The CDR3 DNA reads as TGTGCCAGTAGTATCCAGGGGTACACTGAAGCTTTCTTT.

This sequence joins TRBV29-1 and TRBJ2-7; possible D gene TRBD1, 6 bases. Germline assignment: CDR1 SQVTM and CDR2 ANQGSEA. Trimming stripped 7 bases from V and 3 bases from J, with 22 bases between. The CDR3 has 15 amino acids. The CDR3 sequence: CSAGLPQGRNYEQYF. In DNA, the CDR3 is TGCAGCGCTGGTCTTCCCCAGGGGCGGAACTACGAGCAGTACTTC.

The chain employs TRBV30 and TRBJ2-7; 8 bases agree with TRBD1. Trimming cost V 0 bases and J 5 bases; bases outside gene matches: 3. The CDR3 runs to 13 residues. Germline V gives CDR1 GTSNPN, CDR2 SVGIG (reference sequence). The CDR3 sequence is CAWSVSGGDEQYF. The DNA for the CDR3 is TGTGCCTGGAGTGTCTCAGGGGGCGACGAGCAGTACTTC.

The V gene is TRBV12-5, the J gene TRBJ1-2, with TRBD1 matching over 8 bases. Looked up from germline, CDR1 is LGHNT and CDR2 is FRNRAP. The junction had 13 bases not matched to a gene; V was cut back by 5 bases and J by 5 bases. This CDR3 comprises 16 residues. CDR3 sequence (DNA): TGTGCTAGTGGTGCCTCCGGAGGACAGGGAGCGTATGGCTACACCTTC. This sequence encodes CASGASGGQGAYGYTF.

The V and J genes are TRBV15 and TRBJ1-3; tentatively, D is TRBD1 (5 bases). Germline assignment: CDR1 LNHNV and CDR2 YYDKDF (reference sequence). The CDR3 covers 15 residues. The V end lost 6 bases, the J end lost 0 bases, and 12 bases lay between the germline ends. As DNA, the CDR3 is TGTGCCACCAGTCTGGAGGGGTACTCTGGAAACACCATATATTTT. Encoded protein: CATSLEGYSGNTIYF.

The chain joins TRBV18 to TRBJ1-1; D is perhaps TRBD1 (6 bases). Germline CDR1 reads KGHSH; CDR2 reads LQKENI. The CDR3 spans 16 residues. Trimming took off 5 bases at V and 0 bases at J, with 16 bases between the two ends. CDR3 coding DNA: TGTGCCAGCTCATCGTCAAGGGGGGGGCTGAACACTGAAGCTTTCTTT. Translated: CASSSSRGGLNTEAFF. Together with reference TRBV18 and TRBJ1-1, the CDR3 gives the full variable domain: NAGVMQNPRHLVRRRGQEARLRCSPMKGHSHVYWYRQLPEEGLKFMVYLQKENIIDESGMPKERFSAEFPKEGPSILRIQQVVRGDSAAYFCASSSSRGGLNTEAFFGQGTRLTVV.

CDR3 in amino acids: CASSEWDRVRTEAFF. As DNA, the CDR3 is TGTGCCAGCAGTGAGTGGGACAGGGTTCGAACTGAAGCTTTCTTT. The chain carries TRBV2 and TRBJ1-1, with TRBD1 matching over 9 bases. The germline gives CDR1 SNHLY, CDR2 FYNNEI. This CDR3 contains 15 residues. J was trimmed by 5 bases and V by 3 bases; bases with no gene match: 7.

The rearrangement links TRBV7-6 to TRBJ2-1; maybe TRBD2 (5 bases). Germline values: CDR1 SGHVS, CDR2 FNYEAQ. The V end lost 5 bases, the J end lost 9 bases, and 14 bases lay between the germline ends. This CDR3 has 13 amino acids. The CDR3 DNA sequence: TGTGCCAGCAGCCCTCCGGTAGGGAGTGAGCAGTTCTTC. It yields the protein CASSPPVGSEQFF.

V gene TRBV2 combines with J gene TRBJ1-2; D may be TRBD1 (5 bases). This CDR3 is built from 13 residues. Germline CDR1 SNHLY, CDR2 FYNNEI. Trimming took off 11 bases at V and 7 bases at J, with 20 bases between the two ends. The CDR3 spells CAGEQGDSSGYTF. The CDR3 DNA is TGTGCCGGAGAGCAGGGTGACTCTTCTGGCTACACCTTC. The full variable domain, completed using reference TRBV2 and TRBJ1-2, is EPEVTQTPSHQVTQMGQEVILRCVPISNHLYFYWYRQILGQKVEFLVSFYNNEISEKSEIFDDQFSVERPDGSNFTLKIRSTKLEDSAMYFCAGEQGDSSGYTFGSGTRLTVV.

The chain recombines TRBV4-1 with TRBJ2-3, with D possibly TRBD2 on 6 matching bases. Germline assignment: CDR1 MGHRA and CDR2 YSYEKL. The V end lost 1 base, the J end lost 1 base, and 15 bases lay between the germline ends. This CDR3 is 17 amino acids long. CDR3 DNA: TGCGCCAGCAGCCAAGGGCGAGGGGAGGCTGGCACAGATACGCAGTATTTT. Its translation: CASSQGRGEAGTDTQYF.

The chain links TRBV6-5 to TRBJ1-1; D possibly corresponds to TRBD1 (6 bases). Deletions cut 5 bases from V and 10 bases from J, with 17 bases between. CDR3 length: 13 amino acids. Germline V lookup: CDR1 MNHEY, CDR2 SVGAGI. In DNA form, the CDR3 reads TGTGCCAGCAGTCCCCCAACAGGGCTCGGAGCTTTCTTT. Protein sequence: CASSPPTGLGAFF.

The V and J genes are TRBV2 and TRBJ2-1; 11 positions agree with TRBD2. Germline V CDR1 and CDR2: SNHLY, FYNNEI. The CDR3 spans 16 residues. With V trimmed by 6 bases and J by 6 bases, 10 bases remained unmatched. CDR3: CASSQIAGGGTNEQFF. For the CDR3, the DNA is TGTGCCAGCAGCCAGATAGCGGGAGGGGGTACCAATGAGCAGTTCTTC. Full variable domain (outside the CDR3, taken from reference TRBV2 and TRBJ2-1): EPEVTQTPSHQVTQMGQEVILRCVPISNHLYFYWYRQILGQKVEFLVSFYNNEISEKSEIFDDQFSVERPDGSNFTLKIRSTKLEDSAMYFCASSQIAGGGTNEQFFGPGTRLTVL.

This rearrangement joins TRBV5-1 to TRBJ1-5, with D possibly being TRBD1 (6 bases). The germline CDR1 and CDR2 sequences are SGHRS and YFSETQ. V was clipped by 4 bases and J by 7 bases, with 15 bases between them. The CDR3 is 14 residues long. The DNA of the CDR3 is TGCGCCAGCAGCCCCAGGGGTGGACCCCAGCCCCAGCATTTT. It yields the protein CASSPRGGPQPQHF. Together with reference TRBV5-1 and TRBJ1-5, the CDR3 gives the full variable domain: KAGVTQTPRYLIKTRGQQVTLSCSPISGHRSVSWYQQTPGQGLQFLFEYFSETQRNKGNFPGRFSGRQFSNSRSEMNVSTLELGDSALYLCASSPRGGPQPQHFGDGTRLSIL.

The CDR3 loop is CASSVDGRLSSYNEQFF. The CDR3 nucleotides read TGTGCCAGCAGCGTAGATGGCAGACTAAGCTCCTACAATGAGCAGTTCTTC. The chain joins TRBV9 to TRBJ2-1, with D perhaps TRBD2 (5 bases). The germline V and J ends were trimmed by 0 bases and 0 bases, with 13 bases remaining between them. The CDR3 totals 17 residues. CDR1 and CDR2 from the germline V gene are SGDLS and YYNGEE. Filled out from reference TRBV9 and TRBJ2-1, the complete variable domain reads DSGVTQTPKHLITATGQRVTLRCSPRSGDLSVYWYQQSLDQGLQFLIQYYNGEERAKGNILERFSAQQFPDLHSELNLSSLELGDSALYFCASSVDGRLSSYNEQFFGPGTRLTVL.

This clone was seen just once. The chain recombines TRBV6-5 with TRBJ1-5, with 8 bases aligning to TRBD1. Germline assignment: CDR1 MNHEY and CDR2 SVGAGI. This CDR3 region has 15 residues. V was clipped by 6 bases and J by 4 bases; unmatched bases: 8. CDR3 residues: CASRRQGRGNQPQHF. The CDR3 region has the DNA TGTGCCAGCAGAAGACAGGGGAGAGGGAATCAGCCCCAGCATTTT.

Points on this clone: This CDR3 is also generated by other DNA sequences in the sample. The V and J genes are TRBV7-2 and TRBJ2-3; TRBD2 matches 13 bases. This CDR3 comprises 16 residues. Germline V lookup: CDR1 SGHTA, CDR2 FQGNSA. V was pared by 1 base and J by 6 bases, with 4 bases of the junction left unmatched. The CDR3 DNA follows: TGTGCCAGCAGCTTAGGGGGACTAGCGGGGAGTGATACGCAGTATTTT. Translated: CASSLGGLAGSDTQYF.

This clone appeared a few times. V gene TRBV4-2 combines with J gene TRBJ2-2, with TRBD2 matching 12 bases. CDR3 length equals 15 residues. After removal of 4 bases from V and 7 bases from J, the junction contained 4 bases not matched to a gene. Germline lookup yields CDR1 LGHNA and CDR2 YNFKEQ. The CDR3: CASSPRLAGDGELFF. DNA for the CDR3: TGTGCCAGCAGCCCCAGACTAGCGGGGGACGGGGAGCTGTTTTTT.

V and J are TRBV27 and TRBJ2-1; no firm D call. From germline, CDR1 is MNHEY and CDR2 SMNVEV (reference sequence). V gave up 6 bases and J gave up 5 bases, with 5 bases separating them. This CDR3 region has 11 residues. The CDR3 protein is CASRADNEQFF. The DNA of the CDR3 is TGTGCCAGCAGGGCCGACAATGAGCAGTTCTTC.